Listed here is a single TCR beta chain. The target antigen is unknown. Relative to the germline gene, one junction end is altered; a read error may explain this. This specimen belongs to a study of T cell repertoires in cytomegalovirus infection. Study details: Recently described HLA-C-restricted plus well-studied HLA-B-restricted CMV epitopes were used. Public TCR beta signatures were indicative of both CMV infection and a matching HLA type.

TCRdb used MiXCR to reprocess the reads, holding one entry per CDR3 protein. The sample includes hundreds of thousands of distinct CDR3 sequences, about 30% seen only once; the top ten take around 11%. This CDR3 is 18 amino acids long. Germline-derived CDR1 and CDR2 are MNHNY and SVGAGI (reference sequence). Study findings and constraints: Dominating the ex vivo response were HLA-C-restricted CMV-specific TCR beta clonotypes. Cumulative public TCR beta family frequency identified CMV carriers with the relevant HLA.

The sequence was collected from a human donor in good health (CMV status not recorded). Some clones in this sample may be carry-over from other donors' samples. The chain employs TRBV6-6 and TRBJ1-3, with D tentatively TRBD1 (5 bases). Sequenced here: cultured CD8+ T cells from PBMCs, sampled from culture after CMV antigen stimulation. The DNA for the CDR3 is TGTGCCAGCACTTACGACGCGGGGGACTGGTCGATAGGAAACACCATATATTTT. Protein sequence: CASTYDAGDWSIGNTIYF.